Here is one T cell receptor beta chain with its context. The data stem from a study of T cell clonotyping in hematopoietic cell transplantation. CDR1 GTSNPN and CDR2 SVGIG come from the germline V gene (reference sequence). The CDR3 runs 12 residues. Trimming removed 2 bases at V and 7 bases at J, with 9 bases between. Assay: immunoSEQ multiplex PCR; the TCRdb copy retains only in-frame clones and omits some. Of about 9,200 clones in the sample, 95% to 98% were seen once. The gene calls are TRBV30 and TRBJ2-1; no reliable D call. The sequence was obtained from a male patient aged 60-70 years who had an allogeneic stem cell transplant from a related donor, so the T cells may come from the graft donor. Some clones in this sample may be carry-over from other donors' samples. Sequences were derived from peripheral blood mononuclear cells, sampled 100 days after allogeneic stem cell transplant. CDR3 sequence: CAWSLLRNEQFF. Written as DNA, the CDR3 is TGTGCCTGGAGTCTCCTGAGGAATGAGCAGTTCTTC.